The sequence of this T cell receptor beta chain was determined in a study of blood T cells in healthy people across ages. Germline V gene data show CDR1 as DFQATT and CDR2 as SNEGSKA (reference sequence). Trimming left V 5 bases short and J 0 bases short, with 23 bases between. The CDR3 is 19 residues long. A note on this clonotype: Its antigen is not identified.

Alongside a J-beta primer mix, a sample-barcoded 5' primer served in a second PCR lasting about 7 to 12 cycles. Carrying 12 random nucleotides, a template-switch adaptor labeled each individual cDNA molecule. Each CDR3 protein gets one entry after TCRdb re-called the 5' RACE reads with MiXCR. The sample comprises about 970,000 distinct CDR3 sequences, roughly 51% of which are singletons, and 20% to 25% rests with the top ten. Study-level findings and limits: The fall in TCR beta diversity per million T cells was roughly linear with age. Higher diversity and more naive CD4+ cells were features of long-lived donors, compared to aged donors.

The sequence was collected from a woman aged 55-70 years in good health. The rearrangement links TRBV20-1 to TRBJ2-6; D could derive from TRBD1 or TRBD2 (5 bases each). Sequenced input: blood. The CDR3: CSASTSPSGADSGANVLTF. CDR3 DNA sequence: TGCAGTGCTTCCACCTCACCGTCCGGGGCCGACTCTGGGGCCAACGTCCTGACTTTC.